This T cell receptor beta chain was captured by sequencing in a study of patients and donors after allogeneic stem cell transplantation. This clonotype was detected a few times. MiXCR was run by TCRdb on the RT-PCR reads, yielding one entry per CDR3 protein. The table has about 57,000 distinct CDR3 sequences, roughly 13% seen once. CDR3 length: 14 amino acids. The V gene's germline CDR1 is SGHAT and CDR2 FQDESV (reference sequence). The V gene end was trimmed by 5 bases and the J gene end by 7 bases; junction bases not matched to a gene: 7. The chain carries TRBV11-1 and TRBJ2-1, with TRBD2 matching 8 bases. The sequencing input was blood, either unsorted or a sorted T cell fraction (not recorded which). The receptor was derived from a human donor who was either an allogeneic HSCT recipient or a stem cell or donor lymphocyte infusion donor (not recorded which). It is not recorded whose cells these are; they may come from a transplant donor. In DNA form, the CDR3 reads TGTGCCAGCAGCCTAGGGACTAGTATAAATGAGCAGTTCTTC. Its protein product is CASSLGTSINEQFF.